Each of the 30 T cell receptor beta chains below was sequenced from the same sample in a study of cytomegalovirus exposure and HLA in healthy donors. PCR was performed using 60 Vbeta and 13 Jbeta primers. The assay was immunoSEQ multiplex PCR, and TCRdb's table has in-frame clones only and misses some. The sample carries about 130,000 clones, about four fifths recorded once. The sequenced sample was PBMCs. These receptor sequences come from a man aged 25 to 40 in good health and CMV-seronegative.

This clone was counted a single time. The rearrangement uses TRBV4-1 and TRBJ2-5; 8 nucleotides agree with TRBD2. Germline values: CDR1 MGHRA, CDR2 YSYEKL. Unmatched junction bases numbered 5, after V lost 3 bases and J lost 2 bases. This CDR3 has 15 residues. CDR3 loop: CASSQTLAEQETQYF. The CDR3 DNA follows: TGCGCCAGCAGCCAGACACTAGCGGAACAAGAGACCCAGTACTTC.

This clone was seen only once. The chain combines TRBV21-1 with TRBJ2-7; the DNA was not used to check the table's D call, TRBD2. TRBV21-1 is flagged as a pseudogene. The CDR3 is 16 amino acids. The CDR3 here is CASPSSIDSPNYEQYF. DNA for the CDR3: TGTGCCAGTCCATCTAGTATCGACTCCCCAAACTACGAGCAGTACTTC.

Only a few counts were recorded for this clone. The chain employs TRBV9 and TRBJ2-7; a possible D gene is TRBD1 (6 bases). Germline V gene data show CDR1 as SGDLS and CDR2 as YYNGEE. Trimming took 3 bases from V and 0 from J, leaving 13 bases between them. This CDR3 contains 15 residues. The CDR3 DNA reads TGTGCCAGCAGCGCCGCCCAGGGGAGCTCCTACGAGCAGTACTTC. The encoded protein is CASSAAQGSSYEQYF.

The rearrangement joins TRBV4-1 to TRBJ2-1, with a tentative D call TRBD2 (6 bases). The CDR3 extends over 15 amino acids. Germline V CDR1 and CDR2: MGHRA, YSYEKL. Deletions cut 4 bases from V and 4 bases from J, with 14 bases between. The chain's CDR3 is CASSLLTGEYNEQFF. The CDR3 DNA reads TGCGCCAGCAGCCTTTTGACGGGAGAATACAATGAGCAGTTCTTC.

The CDR3 DNA reads as TGTGCCAGCAGCTTAAGAGGGACAGGCTCTGTCTACGAGCAGTACTTC. Translating gives CASSLRGTGSVYEQYF. The chain combines TRBV5-6 with TRBJ2-7, with TRBD1 matching 8 bases. CDR3 size: 16 residues. Trimming cost V 2 bases and J 3 bases; bases outside gene matches: 10. The germline V gene encodes CDR1 SGHDT and CDR2 YYEEEE.

The V call is TRBV2, the J call TRBJ1-6; D gene ambiguous. The CDR3 contains 13 residues. The V gene lost 5 bases and the J gene lost 8 bases, with 10 bases spanning the gap. Germline values: CDR1 SNHLY, CDR2 FYNNEI. CDR3 in DNA: TGTGCCAGCAGTTACACCACCTATTCACCCCTCCACTTT. Amino acids: CASSYTTYSPLHF.

This clone was seen only a few times. The rearrangement uses TRBV25-1 and TRBJ2-3; 10 bases fit TRBD2. The CDR3 length is 15 residues. CDR1 is MGHDK, CDR2 SYGVNS, per germline. After removal of 5 bases from V and 5 bases from J, the junction contained 7 bases not matched to a gene. CDR3 DNA sequence: TGTGCCAGCAGTCCTAGCGGGAGTCCTAGAGATACGCAGTATTTT. It specifies CASSPSGSPRDTQYF.

The chain carries TRBV7-2 and TRBJ2-7; D is perhaps TRBD1 (6 bases). Germline values: CDR1 SGHTA, CDR2 FQGNSA. Trimming cost V 7 bases and J 4 bases, with 14 bases left between them. This CDR3 has 13 amino acids. This chain's CDR3 is CASNGRGLYEQYF. The CDR3 nucleotides are TGTGCCAGCAACGGAAGGGGGTTATACGAGCAGTACTTC.

The CDR3 protein is CASRGTFGNIQYF. For the CDR3, the DNA is TGTGCCAGTAGGGGGACATTTGGTAACATTCAGTACTTC. This rearrangement joins TRBV19 to TRBJ2-4; a weak D match, TRBD1 (6 bases). The CDR3 is 13 amino acids. The germline gives CDR1 LNHDA, CDR2 SQIVND (reference sequence). Trimming removed 6 bases at V and 7 bases at J, with 13 bases between.

The V and J genes are TRBV6-5 and TRBJ2-7; TRBD2 aligns across 10 bases. This CDR3 has 16 residues. CDR1 is MNHEY and CDR2 is SVGAGI in the germline V gene. Losses at the gene ends were 4 bases for V and 4 bases for J; bases not matched to a gene: 10. CDR3 amino acids: CASSSGASGGIYEQYF. The CDR3 coding sequence is TGTGCCAGCAGTTCCGGTGCTAGCGGGGGAATTTACGAGCAGTACTTC.

This chain links TRBV28 with TRBJ2-7; 7 bases fit TRBD2. V shed 6 bases, J shed 3 bases, and the junction held 11 bases outside the gene matches. Germline values: CDR1 MDHEN, CDR2 SYDVKM. This CDR3 has 15 residues. The CDR3 DNA follows: TGTGCCAGCAGGGGGGGAGGGGCTAGCGGCTACGAGCAGTACTTC. Residues: CASRGGGASGYEQYF.

V is TRBV10-3 and J is TRBJ1-2, with D hard to call. The CDR3 covers 13 residues. Trimming cost V 2 bases and J 2 bases, with 6 bases left between them. In germline, CDR1 is ENHRY, CDR2 SYGVKD. The DNA of the CDR3 is TGTGCCATCAGTGAGACACAGAACTATGGCTACACCTTC. The encoded protein is CAISETQNYGYTF.

V is TRBV18 and J is TRBJ1-6; D is unresolved. Germline V lookup: CDR1 KGHSH, CDR2 LQKENI. CDR3 length equals 13 residues. V was pared by 2 bases and J by 4 bases, with 3 bases between. CDR3 region: CASSPEYNSPLHF. In DNA form, the CDR3 reads TGTGCCAGCTCACCAGAGTATAATTCACCCCTCCACTTT.

The DNA for the CDR3 is TGTGCCAGCCGGGACAGGGACATTAGAGGAAACACCATATATTTT. Translating it yields CASRDRDIRGNTIYF. The chain couples TRBV6-5 to TRBJ1-3, with 9 bases fitting TRBD1. Germline trimming cut 8 bases from V and 4 bases from J; bases unmatched to any gene: 9. This CDR3 spans 15 amino acids. Germline V CDR1 and CDR2: MNHEY, SVGAGI.

The chain recombines TRBV7-9 with TRBJ1-2; maybe TRBD1 (6 bases). Germline lookup yields CDR1 SEHNR and CDR2 FQNEAQ (reference sequence). The CDR3 loop spans 15 amino acids. The ends were cut back, 3 bases at V and 7 bases at J, with 18 bases in the middle. CDR3 residues: CASSFPGTLRGGYTF. In nucleotides, the CDR3 is TGTGCCAGCAGCTTTCCCGGGACACTGCGCGGTGGCTACACCTTC.

This clone was seen a single time. V gene TRBV11-2 combines with J gene TRBJ2-3; TRBD2 agrees at 9 bases. Germline CDR1 SGHAT, CDR2 FQNNGV. Losses at the gene ends were 6 bases for V and 3 bases for J; bases not matched to a gene: 7. The CDR3 length is 15 residues. CDR3 sequence (DNA): TGTGCCAGCAGGCGATTAGCGGGAGATACAGATACGCAGTATTTT. It codes for CASRRLAGDTDTQYF.

V gene TRBV5-4 combines with J gene TRBJ2-3, with D maybe TRBD2 (5 bases). Between the trimmed V and J ends, which lost 7 bases and 1 base, there was a span of 10 bases. CDR1 and CDR2 from the germline V gene are SGHNT and YYREEE (reference sequence). This CDR3 spans 13 amino acids. CDR3 DNA sequence: TGTGCCAGCGGGAGATGGGGCACAGATACGCAGTATTTT. Its translation: CASGRWGTDTQYF.

As DNA, the CDR3 is TGTGCCTGGTCCCAAGCGGGTCTAGACTACTTC. Translated: CAWSQAGLDYF. The V call is TRBV30, the J call TRBJ2-5; D may be TRBD2 (6 bases). Per germline, CDR1 GTSNPN and CDR2 SVGIG (reference sequence). CDR3 length: 11 amino acids. V lost 5 bases and J lost 14, with 18 bases in between.

This clone was counted a single time. The chain carries TRBV19 and TRBJ1-2; D remains ambiguous. V was cut by 1 base and J by 2 bases, with 5 bases left in between. The germline gives CDR1 LNHDA, CDR2 SQIVND (reference sequence). CDR3 length: 13 amino acids. The CDR3 bases are TGTGCCAGTAGTATAGGACTAAACTATGGCTACACCTTC. Protein product: CASSIGLNYGYTF.

A few counts support this clone. The V call is TRBV27, the J call TRBJ2-5; D call uncertain. In germline, CDR1 is MNHEY, CDR2 SMNVEV (reference sequence). The germline V and J ends were trimmed by 0 bases and 5 bases, with 7 bases remaining between them. The CDR3 spans 13 residues. The CDR3, as DNA: TGTGCCAGCAGTTTATCCAGGTGGGAGACCCAGTACTTC. Translation: CASSLSRWETQYF.

The chain uses TRBV30 and TRBJ2-7; TRBD1 agrees at 9 bases. Germline V lookup: CDR1 GTSNPN, CDR2 SVGIG (reference sequence). The V segment lost 7 bases and the J segment 7 bases; nucleotides outside the gene matches: 11. The CDR3 totals 13 residues. The CDR3 sequence: CASQVGTGWEQYF. Here the CDR3 DNA reads TGTGCCTCTCAGGTGGGGACAGGGTGGGAGCAGTACTTC.

This sequence joins TRBV29-1 and TRBJ2-5; weak D call: TRBD1 (5 bases). V lost 3 bases, J lost 5 bases, and 19 bases lay in between. The CDR3 has 15 residues. Germline loops: CDR1 SQVTM, CDR2 ANQGSEA. CDR3 sequence reads: CSVDPHARVGETQYF. The CDR3 DNA reads as TGCAGCGTTGACCCCCATGCCAGGGTGGGGGAGACCCAGTACTTC.

This chain joins TRBV11-2 and TRBJ2-7, with 8 bases fitting TRBD1. The V gene end was trimmed by 5 bases and the J gene end by 3 bases; junction bases not matched to a gene: 12. CDR3 length equals 16 residues. The V gene's germline CDR1 is SGHAT and CDR2 FQNNGV. CDR3 amino acids: CASSPVPGQAYYEQYF. The CDR3, as DNA: TGTGCCAGCAGCCCTGTCCCGGGACAGGCGTACTACGAGCAGTACTTC.

V and J are TRBV7-2 and TRBJ2-2; no clear D gene. Trimming shortened V by 0 bases and J by 5 bases, and 10 bases separated the two germline ends. The CDR3 totals 15 residues. From germline, CDR1 is SGHTA and CDR2 FQGNSA. The CDR3 loop is CASSLAQMVTGELFF. Here the CDR3 DNA reads TGTGCCAGCAGCTTAGCGCAGATGGTAACCGGGGAGCTGTTTTTT. The whole variable domain, filled in from reference TRBV7-2 and TRBJ2-2, reads GAGVSQSPSNKVTEKGKDVELRCDPISGHTALYWYRQSLGQGLEFLIYFQGNSAPDKSGLPSDRFSAERTGGSVSTLTIQRTQQEDSAVYLCASSLAQMVTGELFFGEGSRLTVL.

V gene TRBV10-3 combines with J gene TRBJ2-1; 12 bases are a match to TRBD2. The CDR3 consists of 17 residues. Unmatched junction bases numbered 12, after V lost 3 bases and J lost 9 bases. CDR1 and CDR2 from the germline V gene are ENHRY and SYGVKD. The CDR3 nucleotides are TGTGCCATCAGTGAATCTAGCGGGAGGGCCAAGTGGAGTGAGCAGTTCTTC. This encodes CAISESSGRAKWSEQFF.

This chain links TRBV6-5 with TRBJ2-7, with TRBD2 as a possible D gene (6 bases). With 1 base removed from V and 6 bases from J, the gap between germline ends came to 10 bases. Germline V gives CDR1 MNHEY, CDR2 SVGAGI. The CDR3 is 13 residues long. The CDR3 sequence is CASSYFEGGEQYF. The CDR3 nucleotides read TGTGCCAGCAGTTACTTCGAGGGAGGCGAGCAGTACTTC.

The chain has TRBV2 and TRBJ1-5, with D tentatively TRBD1 (5 bases). Trimming pared 3 bases from V and 0 bases from J, leaving 15 bases between. The CDR3 is made up of 17 amino acids. The germline V gene encodes CDR1 SNHLY and CDR2 FYNNEI. This chain's CDR3 is CASSEEQESVSNQPQHF. For the CDR3, the DNA is TGTGCCAGCAGTGAGGAACAGGAGTCTGTTAGCAATCAGCCCCAGCATTTT.

This clone was seen once. This chain joins TRBV2 and TRBJ2-7; 12 nucleotides match TRBD2. Trimming removed 4 bases from V and 2 bases from J; junction bases left unmatched: 12. The CDR3 spans 18 residues. Germline V gene data show CDR1 as SNHLY and CDR2 as FYNNEI. The CDR3 is CASSVSWASGRAPYEQYF. The CDR3 coding sequence is TGTGCCAGCAGTGTATCATGGGCTAGCGGGAGGGCCCCCTACGAGCAGTACTTC.

This chain connects TRBV9 to TRBJ2-1; maybe TRBD2 (5 bases). The CDR3 contains 15 residues. The V gene lost 0 bases and the J gene lost 2 bases, with 9 bases spanning the gap. Germline V gene data show CDR1 as SGDLS and CDR2 as YYNGEE. The CDR3: CASSVEGGPYNEQFF. CDR3 sequence (DNA): TGTGCCAGCAGCGTAGAGGGCGGGCCCTACAATGAGCAGTTCTTC.

This clone has a single count. The gene calls are TRBV4-1 and TRBJ1-1, with D hard to call. The CDR3 is made up of 15 amino acids. Germline CDR1 and CDR2: MGHRA and YSYEKL. V dropped 0 bases and J dropped 4 bases, with 12 bases sitting between them. CDR3 bases: TGCGCCAGCAGCCAAGAAAGTAACGCGGGCACTGAAGCTTTCTTT. Protein: CASSQESNAGTEAFF.